This entry describes one T cell receptor (beta chain). The sample contains more than one DNA sequence encoding this CDR3. The sample is drawn from a study of shared clonotypes between healthy human individuals. Germline V gene lookup returns CDR1 MDHEN and CDR2 SYDVKM. The CDR3 extends over 12 amino acids. With 5 bases removed from V and 4 bases from J, the gap between germline ends came to 9 bases. Some clones are missing from TCRdb's copy, which holds only in-frame ones; the method was immunoSEQ multiplex PCR. The sample lists about 2.1 million clones, around 93% occurring once. CD45RO-negative, CCR7-positively selected cells formed the naive CD8 fraction, excluding terminally differentiated effector memory CD45RA+ cells.

The chain couples TRBV28 to TRBJ2-7, with unresolved D. The sequencing input was naive CD8+ T cells from PBMCs. The TCR was taken from a young man in good health. Some clones in this sample may be carry-over from other donors' samples. CDR3 sequence reads: CASSPRVYEQYF. The CDR3 bases are TGTGCCAGCAGTCCCCGTGTGTACGAGCAGTACTTC.